This T cell receptor (beta chain) originates from a study of shared clonotypes between healthy human individuals. At the level of the study: CD4 naive and memory got three plates each, CD8 naive two, CD8 memory one.

CDR1 and CDR2 (germline): MNHEY, SMNVEV (reference sequence). Trimming cost V 1 base and J 4 bases, with 4 bases left between them. The CDR3 runs to 13 residues. Generated by immunoSEQ multiplex PCR, the TCRdb table keeps only in-frame clones and is missing some. The repertoire includes about 600,000 clones, more than 95% of them detected once, and roughly 0.055% sits in the top ten. The rearrangement joins TRBV27 to TRBJ2-2; D unresolved. The specimen sequenced was naive CD4+ T cells sorted from blood. Noted subset: CD45RA+ positively selected. This clonotype was sampled from a woman under 40 in good health. The CDR3 nucleotides are TGTGCCAGCAGTTTATGGGTCACCGGGGAGCTGTTTTTT. Protein product: CASSLWVTGELFF.